This T cell receptor (beta chain) was sequenced in a study of graft-versus-host responses after intestinal transplantation. Study information: Multivisceral, liver-intestinal, or isolated intestinal transplants were performed in recipients. Every transplant recipient was induced with anti-thymocyte globulin, then maintained on tacrolimus and steroids for approximately three years. Study results and caveats: Graft-donor T cell macrochimerism in patients accompanied high graft-versus-host to host-versus-graft clonal ratios in allografts. Recipient marrow showed GvH clones, some seen first in ileum or blood.

Generated by immunoSEQ multiplex PCR, the TCRdb table keeps only in-frame clones and is missing some. Here the sample spans fewer than 20,000 clones, roughly 80% being singletons. V dropped 5 bases and J dropped 4; count of bases not matched to a gene: 4. The CDR3 length is 14 residues. Germline CDR1 is LNHNV and CDR2 is YYDKDF (reference sequence). On this clone: Its antigen is as yet unknown.

Lymphocytes from graft epithelium and lamina propria were isolated. The TCR was taken from a human patient who received an intestinal transplant, so some T cells may come from the graft donor. The rearrangement joins TRBV15 to TRBJ2-2; 7 nucleotides match TRBD2. The material was ileum tissue, obtained 584 days after intestinal transplantation. In DNA form, the CDR3 reads TGTGCCACCAGCGAAGGGAGGGCCACCGGGGAGCTGTTTTTT. Translation gives CATSEGRATGELFF.